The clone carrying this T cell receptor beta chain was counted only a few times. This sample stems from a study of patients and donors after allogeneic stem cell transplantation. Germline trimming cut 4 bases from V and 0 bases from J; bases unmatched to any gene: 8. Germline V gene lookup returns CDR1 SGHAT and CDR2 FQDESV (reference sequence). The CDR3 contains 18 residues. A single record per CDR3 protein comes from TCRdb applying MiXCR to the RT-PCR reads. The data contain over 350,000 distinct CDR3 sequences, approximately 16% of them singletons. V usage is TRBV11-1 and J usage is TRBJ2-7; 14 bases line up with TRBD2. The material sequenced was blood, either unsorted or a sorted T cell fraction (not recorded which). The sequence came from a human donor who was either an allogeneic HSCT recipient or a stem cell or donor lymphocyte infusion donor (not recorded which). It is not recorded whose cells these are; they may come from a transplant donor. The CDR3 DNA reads TGTGCCAGCAGCTCCTCCGGGACTAGCGGGAGCGTCTCCTACGAGCAGTACTTC. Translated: CASSSSGTSGSVSYEQYF.